This T cell receptor beta chain stems from a study of beta chain features in type 1 diabetes. For the study at large: Healthy donors and patients had similar age, gender and cell yields.

Isolated RNA was reverse transcribed in full, so expressed TCRB transcripts were sequenced. Assay used: immunoSEQ multiplex PCR; TCRdb lists only in-frame clones, some missing. The top ten clones hold 0.05% to 0.07% of a sample with about 470,000 clones, approximately 30% of them seen once. Trimming took off 2 bases at V and 7 bases at J, with 17 bases between the two ends. Germline assignment: CDR1 SQVTM and CDR2 ANQGSEA. The CDR3 extends over 14 amino acids. Sequences were obtained from naive CD4+ T cells from blood. This TCR was sampled from a man aged 18 to 29 in good health. The chain joins TRBV29-1 to TRBJ1-2; D unclear. CDR3 sequence (DNA): TGCAGCGTTGAAAAGGAGTTTGGTATCGGTGGCTACACCTTC. Amino acid sequence: CSVEKEFGIGGYTF.